In this sample, the clone carrying this T cell receptor (beta chain) turned up many times. Its antigen is as yet unknown. MiXCR was run by TCRdb on the multiplex PCR reads, yielding one entry per CDR3 protein. Altogether some 150,000 distinct CDR3 sequences are present, 20% to 25% being singletons, with the ten largest covering 2.6%. These data come from a study of breast tumors, draining lymph nodes, adjacent tissues. The lymph nodes were axillary draining lymph nodes from breast cancer patients. Overall study findings and caveats: Data fit most tumor T cells coming from lymph node, expanding in tumor. That most tumor T cells come from lymph nodes remained unproven.

V lost 5 bases to trimming and J lost 7 bases; unmatched junction nucleotides: 4. Germline-derived CDR1 and CDR2 are SGHAT and FQNNGV. The CDR3 sequence is 12 residues long. The TCR comes from a female donor with breast cancer. Some clones in this sample may be carry-over from other donors' samples. Sequencing was done on a sample of axillary lymph node tissue. This chain links TRBV11-2 with TRBJ1-2; 7 bases match TRBD1. CDR3 amino acids: CASSRQGTGYTF. CDR3 nucleotide sequence: TGTGCCAGCAGCCGACAGGGTACTGGCTACACCTTC. The full variable domain, with the rest looked up from reference TRBV11-2 and TRBJ1-2, is EAGVAQSPRYKIIEKRQSVAFWCNPISGHATLYWYQQILGQGPKLLIQFQNNGVVDDSQLPKDRFSAERLKGVDSTLKIQPAKLEDSAVYLCASSRQGTGYTFGSGTRLTVV.